This TCR beta chain was retrieved from a study of CD8 T cells in Susac syndrome. Random hexamers served to reverse transcribe about 0.5 to 1 ug RNA. immunoSEQ multiplex PCR amplified TCR beta CDR3 across 54 Vbeta, 13 Jbeta. A single record per CDR3 protein comes from TCRdb applying MiXCR to the immunoSEQ multiplex PCR reads. The table includes 160,000 or so distinct CDR3 sequences, 94% detected once. CD8+ and CD4+ blood T cells underwent TCR beta sequencing. Negative isolation was used for CD8+ and CD4+ T cells, and FACS enrichment was applied to TEMRA cells. The TCR was taken from a human donor with multiple sclerosis. Sequenced input: CD8+ T cells from PBMCs.

CDR3 in DNA: TGTGCCAGCAGCTTAGTGGGGATCGATTTCTTT. This codes for CASSLVGIDFF. The gene calls are TRBV7-9 and TRBJ1-1; D is unresolved. V lost 1 base to trimming and J lost 13 bases, with 10 bases between them. The length of the CDR3 is 11 residues. Germline V lookup: CDR1 SEHNR, CDR2 FQNEAQ (reference sequence).